This entry features one T cell receptor (beta chain) sequence. Its cognate antigen is unknown. This sample was taken from a study of T cell responses to AZD1222 COVID-19 vaccine. The study, taken as a whole, reports: Samples come after the peak T cell response, not at day 14. Most donors were white British and more were female, and clonal diversity was possibly underestimated.

Generated by immunoSEQ multiplex PCR, the TCRdb table keeps only in-frame clones and is missing some. The table records about 130,000 clones, 92% of them present only once. This CDR3 spans 15 amino acids. Trimming removed 3 bases at V and 0 bases at J, with 12 bases between. Per germline, CDR1 MDHEN and CDR2 SYDVKM. This receptor was identified in an adult who received the AZD1222 COVID-19 vaccine. V is TRBV28 and J is TRBJ2-7; D is perhaps TRBD2 (6 bases). Material: peripheral blood, obtained 28 days after the second AZD1222 dose. The CDR3 sequence is CASSFGGRSSYEQYF. DNA for the CDR3: TGTGCCAGCAGTTTCGGGGGAAGAAGCTCCTACGAGCAGTACTTC.